These T cell receptor beta chains were read from a single sample in a study of somatic mutations in cytotoxic T cells in rheumatoid arthritis. Produced via immunoSEQ multiplex PCR; TCRdb's table is partial and in-frame only. This sample has around 15,000 clones, with approximately 82% found just once. What was sequenced was CD8+ T cells sorted from blood. These receptors came from an adult with rheumatoid arthritis. Both conserved end residues are part of each CDR3. Fields, in order: V gene, J gene, CDR3 protein.

TRBV25-1	TRBJ1-1	CASSDWDSPEAFF
TRBV14	TRBJ2-5	CASSQDRLPARQETQYF
TRBV29-1	TRBJ2-1	CSVVFALAGYNEQFF
TRBV2	TRBJ2-2	CASSETITSGAGELFF
TRBV15	TRBJ1-1	CATSRDPPGWTEAFF
TRBV29-1	TRBJ1-1	CSVPTGMNTEAFF
TRBV7-2	TRBJ2-7	CASSAGRSGGAREQYF
TRBV19	TRBJ2-2	CASSSGRNTGELFF
TRBV28	TRBJ1-3	CASSGFAGSSGNTIYF
TRBV6-4	TRBJ1-4	CASSPGQGGEKLFF
TRBV29-1	TRBJ2-2	CSVEDRSFRGELFF
TRBV13	TRBJ2-2	CASSFWTRETGELFF
TRBV11-2	TRBJ2-1	CASSLAGGPNNEQFF
TRBV7-6	TRBJ2-1	CASSFSGSPSSYNEQFF
TRBV7-9	TRBJ1-1	CASSSPTGLMNTEAFF
TRBV4-1	TRBJ1-5	CASSQGTGSNQPQHF
TRBV4-1	TRBJ2-7	CASSQVGDAYEQYF
TRBV6-4	TRBJ1-4	CASSESFGQGSEKLFF
TRBV10-3	TRBJ2-2	CAIRGPSERVDTGELFF
TRBV4-1	TRBJ1-5	CASTLGQGAQPQHF
TRBV7-8	TRBJ2-5	CASSSPQGGETQYF
TRBV2	TRBJ2-7	CASSETGVLREQYF
TRBV5-6	TRBJ2-1	CASSLQRESGNEQFF
TRBV5-4	TRBJ2-2	CASSSPTGELFF
TRBV7-9	TRBJ1-3	CASSLVPRTGNTIYF
TRBV25-1	TRBJ2-1	CASSEYGGSYNEQFF
TRBV7-8	TRBJ1-5	CASSNRFGTQPQHF
TRBV7-9	TRBJ2-5	CASSLVGGKETQYF
TRBV2	TRBJ1-1	CASSDDQGSGTEAFF
TRBV7-8	TRBJ1-3	CASSLALSQPSGNTIYF
TRBV19	TRBJ2-1	CASSLWGREQFF
TRBV4-1	TRBJ2-1	CASSLGQGNYNEQFF
TRBV27	TRBJ1-5	CASGIRVTQPQHF
TRBV19	TRBJ2-1	CASSIERGLRNEQFF
TRBV27	TRBJ2-3	CASSLGDTIAQYF
TRBV14	TRBJ2-1	CASSPHLSSYNEQFF
TRBV27	TRBJ1-2	CASRDTAYGYTF
TRBV5-1	TRBJ1-2	CASSVTGGPNYGYTF
TRBV11-3	TRBJ2-3	CASSLDSSDTQYF
TRBV13	NA	CASSGTDRGEQYF
TRBV14	TRBJ1-4	CASSQTGAINEKLFF
TRBV2	TRBJ1-2	CASSHVPDRPGGYGYTF
TRBV15	TRBJ1-5	CATSRGGGNQPQHF
TRBV5-8	TRBJ2-1	CASSFGTSGVNEQFF
TRBV6-1	TRBJ1-1	CASSEERLYTEAFF
TRBV12-5	TRBJ2-3	CASGMDLGTQYF
TRBV19	TRBJ2-1	CASSIGAGVRVYNEQFF